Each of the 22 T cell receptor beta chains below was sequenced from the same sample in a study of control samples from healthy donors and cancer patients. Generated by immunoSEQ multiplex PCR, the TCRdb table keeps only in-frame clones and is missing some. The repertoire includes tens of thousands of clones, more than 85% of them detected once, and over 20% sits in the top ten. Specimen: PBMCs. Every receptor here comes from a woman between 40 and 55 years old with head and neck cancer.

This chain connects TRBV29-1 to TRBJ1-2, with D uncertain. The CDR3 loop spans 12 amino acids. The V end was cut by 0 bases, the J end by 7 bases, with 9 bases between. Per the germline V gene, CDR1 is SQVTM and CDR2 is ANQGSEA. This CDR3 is CSVEDMPSGYTF. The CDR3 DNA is TGCAGCGTTGAAGATATGCCTAGTGGCTACACCTTC.

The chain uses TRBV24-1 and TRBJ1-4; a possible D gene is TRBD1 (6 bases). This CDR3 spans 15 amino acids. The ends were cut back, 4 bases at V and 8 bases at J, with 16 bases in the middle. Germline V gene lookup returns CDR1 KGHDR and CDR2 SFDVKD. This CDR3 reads CATSDIRGPSEKLFF. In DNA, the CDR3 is TGTGCCACCAGTGACATCAGGGGACCGTCCGAAAAACTGTTTTTT.

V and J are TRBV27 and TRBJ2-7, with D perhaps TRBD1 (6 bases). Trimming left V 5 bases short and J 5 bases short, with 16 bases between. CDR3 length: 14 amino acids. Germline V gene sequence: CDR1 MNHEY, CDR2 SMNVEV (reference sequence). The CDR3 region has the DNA TGTGCCAGCAGTCACCAGGGGTCCCCGGACGAGCAGTACTTC. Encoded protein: CASSHQGSPDEQYF.

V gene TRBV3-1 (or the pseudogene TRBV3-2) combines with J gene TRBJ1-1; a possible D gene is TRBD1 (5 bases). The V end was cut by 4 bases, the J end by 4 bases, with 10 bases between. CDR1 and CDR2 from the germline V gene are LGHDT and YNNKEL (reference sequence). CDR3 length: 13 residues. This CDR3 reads CASSLRGPTEAFF. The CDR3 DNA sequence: TGTGCCAGCAGCCTGAGGGGTCCCACTGAAGCTTTCTTT.

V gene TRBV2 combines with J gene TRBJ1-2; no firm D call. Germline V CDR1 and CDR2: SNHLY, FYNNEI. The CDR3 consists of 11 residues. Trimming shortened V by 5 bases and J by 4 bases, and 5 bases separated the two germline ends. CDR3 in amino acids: CASSWGYGYTF. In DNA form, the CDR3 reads TGTGCCAGCAGTTGGGGCTATGGCTACACCTTC.

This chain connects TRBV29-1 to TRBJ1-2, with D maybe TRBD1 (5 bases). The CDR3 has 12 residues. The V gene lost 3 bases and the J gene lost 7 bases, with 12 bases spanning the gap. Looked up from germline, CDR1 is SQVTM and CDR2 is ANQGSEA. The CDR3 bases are TGCAGCGTTGACTTACCGGGGGGTGGCTACACCTTC. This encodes CSVDLPGGGYTF.

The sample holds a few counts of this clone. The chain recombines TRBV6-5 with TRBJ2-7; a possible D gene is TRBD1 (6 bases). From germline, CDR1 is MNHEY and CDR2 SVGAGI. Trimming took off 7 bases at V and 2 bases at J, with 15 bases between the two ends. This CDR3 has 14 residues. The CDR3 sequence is CASISKNRAYEQYF. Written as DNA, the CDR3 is TGTGCCAGCATAAGTAAGAACAGGGCCTACGAGCAGTACTTC.

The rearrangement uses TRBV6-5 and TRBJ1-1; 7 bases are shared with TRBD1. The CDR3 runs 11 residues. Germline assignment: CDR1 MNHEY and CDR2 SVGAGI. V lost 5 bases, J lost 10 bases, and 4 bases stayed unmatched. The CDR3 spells CASSQGGGAFF. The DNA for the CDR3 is TGTGCCAGCAGTCAGGGGGGGGGAGCTTTCTTT.

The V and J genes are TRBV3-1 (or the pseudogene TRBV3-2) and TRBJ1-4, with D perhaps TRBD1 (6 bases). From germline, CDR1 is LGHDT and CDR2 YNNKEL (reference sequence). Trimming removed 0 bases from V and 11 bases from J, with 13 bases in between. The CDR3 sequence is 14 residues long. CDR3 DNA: TGTGCCAGCAGCCAAGAGGGGGGCGGCTCTAAACTGTTTTTT. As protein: CASSQEGGGSKLFF.

The CDR3 nucleotides are TGTGCCAGCTCACCACCTGGAGGGGCGGAAACCGGGGAGCTGTTTTTT. Protein product: CASSPPGGAETGELFF. The chain joins TRBV18 to TRBJ2-2, with TRBD2 as a possible D gene (6 bases). CDR1 KGHSH and CDR2 LQKENI come from the germline V gene. V was cut by 0 bases and J by 5 bases, with 13 bases left in between. The CDR3 is 16 amino acids.

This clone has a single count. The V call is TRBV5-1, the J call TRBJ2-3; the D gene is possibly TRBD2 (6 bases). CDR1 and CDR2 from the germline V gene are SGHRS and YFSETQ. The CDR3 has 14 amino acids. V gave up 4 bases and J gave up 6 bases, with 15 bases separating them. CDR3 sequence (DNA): TGCGCCAGCAGCATCTCGCAACTAGCTGATACGCAGTATTTT. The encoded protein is CASSISQLADTQYF.

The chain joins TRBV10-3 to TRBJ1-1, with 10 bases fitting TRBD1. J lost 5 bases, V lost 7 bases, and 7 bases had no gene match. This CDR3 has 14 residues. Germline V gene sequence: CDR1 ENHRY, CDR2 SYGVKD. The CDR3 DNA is TGTGCCATCAATCGGGACAGGGGTCAAACTGAAGCTTTCTTT. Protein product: CAINRDRGQTEAFF.

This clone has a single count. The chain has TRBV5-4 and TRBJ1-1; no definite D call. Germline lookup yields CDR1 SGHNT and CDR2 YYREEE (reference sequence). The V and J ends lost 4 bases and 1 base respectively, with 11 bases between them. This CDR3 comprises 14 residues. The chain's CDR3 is CASSHRRENTEAFF. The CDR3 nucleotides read TGTGCCAGCAGCCATAGGAGAGAGAACACTGAAGCTTTCTTT.

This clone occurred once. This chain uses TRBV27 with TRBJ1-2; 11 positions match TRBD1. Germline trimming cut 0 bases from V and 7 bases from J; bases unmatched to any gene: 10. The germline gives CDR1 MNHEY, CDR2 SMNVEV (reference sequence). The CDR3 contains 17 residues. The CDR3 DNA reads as TGTGCCAGCAGTTTATCCGGACAGGGGGCGTTAATGGGTGGCTACACCTTC. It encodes CASSLSGQGALMGGYTF.

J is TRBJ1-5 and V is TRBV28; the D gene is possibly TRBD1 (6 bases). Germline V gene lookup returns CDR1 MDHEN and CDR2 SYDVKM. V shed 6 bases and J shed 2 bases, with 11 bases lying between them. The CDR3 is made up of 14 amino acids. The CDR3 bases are TGTGCCAGCAGGCAACAGGGACGCAATCAGCCCCAGCATTTT. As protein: CASRQQGRNQPQHF.

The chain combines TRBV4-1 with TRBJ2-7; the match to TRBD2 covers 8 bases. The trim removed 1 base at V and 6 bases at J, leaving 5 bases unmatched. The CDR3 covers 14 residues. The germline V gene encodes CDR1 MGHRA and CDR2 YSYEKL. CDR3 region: CASSQASGWSEQYF. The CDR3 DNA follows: TGCGCCAGCAGCCAAGCTAGCGGGTGGAGCGAGCAGTACTTC.

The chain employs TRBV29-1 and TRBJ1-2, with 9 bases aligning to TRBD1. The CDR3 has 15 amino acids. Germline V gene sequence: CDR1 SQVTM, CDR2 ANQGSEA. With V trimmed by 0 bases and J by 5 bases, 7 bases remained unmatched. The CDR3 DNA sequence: TGCAGCGTTGAAGAGGGGACAGGGCGAAGATATGGCTACACCTTC. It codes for CSVEEGTGRRYGYTF.

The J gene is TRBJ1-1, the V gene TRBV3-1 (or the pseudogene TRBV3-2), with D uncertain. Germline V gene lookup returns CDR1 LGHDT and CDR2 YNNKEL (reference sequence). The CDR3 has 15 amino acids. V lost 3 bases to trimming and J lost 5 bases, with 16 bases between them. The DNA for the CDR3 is TGTGCCAGCAGCCAGAACATCTGGGGTGGGACTGAAGCTTTCTTT. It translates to CASSQNIWGGTEAFF.

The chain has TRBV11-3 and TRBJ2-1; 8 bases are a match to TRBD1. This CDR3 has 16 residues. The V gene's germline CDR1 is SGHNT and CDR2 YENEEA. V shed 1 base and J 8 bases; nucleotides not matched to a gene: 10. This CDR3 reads CASSLGRGDRGDEQFF. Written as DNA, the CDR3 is TGTGCCAGCAGCTTAGGGAGGGGAGACAGGGGCGATGAGCAGTTCTTC.

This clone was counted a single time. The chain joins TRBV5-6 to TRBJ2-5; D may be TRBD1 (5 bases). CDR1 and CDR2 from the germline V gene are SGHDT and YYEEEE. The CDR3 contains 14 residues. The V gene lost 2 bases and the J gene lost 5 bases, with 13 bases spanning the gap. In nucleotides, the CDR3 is TGTGCCAGCAGCTTAAATGGGGCGCGTGAGACCCAGTACTTC. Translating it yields CASSLNGARETQYF.

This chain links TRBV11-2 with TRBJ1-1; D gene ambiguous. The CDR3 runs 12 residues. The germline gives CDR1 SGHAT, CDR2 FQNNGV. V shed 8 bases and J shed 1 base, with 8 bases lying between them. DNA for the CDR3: TGTGCCAGCCAGAAGGGGAACACTGAAGCTTTCTTT. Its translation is CASQKGNTEAFF. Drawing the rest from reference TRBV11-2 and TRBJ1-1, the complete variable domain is EAGVAQSPRYKIIEKRQSVAFWCNPISGHATLYWYQQILGQGPKLLIQFQNNGVVDDSQLPKDRFSAERLKGVDSTLKIQPAKLEDSAVYLCASQKGNTEAFFGQGTRLTVV.

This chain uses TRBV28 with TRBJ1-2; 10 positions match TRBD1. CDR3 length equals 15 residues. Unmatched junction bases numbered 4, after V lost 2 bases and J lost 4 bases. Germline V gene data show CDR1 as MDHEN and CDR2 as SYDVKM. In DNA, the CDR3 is TGTGCCAGCAGTTTAGGACAGGGGGGATTCTATGGCTACACCTTC. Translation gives CASSLGQGGFYGYTF.